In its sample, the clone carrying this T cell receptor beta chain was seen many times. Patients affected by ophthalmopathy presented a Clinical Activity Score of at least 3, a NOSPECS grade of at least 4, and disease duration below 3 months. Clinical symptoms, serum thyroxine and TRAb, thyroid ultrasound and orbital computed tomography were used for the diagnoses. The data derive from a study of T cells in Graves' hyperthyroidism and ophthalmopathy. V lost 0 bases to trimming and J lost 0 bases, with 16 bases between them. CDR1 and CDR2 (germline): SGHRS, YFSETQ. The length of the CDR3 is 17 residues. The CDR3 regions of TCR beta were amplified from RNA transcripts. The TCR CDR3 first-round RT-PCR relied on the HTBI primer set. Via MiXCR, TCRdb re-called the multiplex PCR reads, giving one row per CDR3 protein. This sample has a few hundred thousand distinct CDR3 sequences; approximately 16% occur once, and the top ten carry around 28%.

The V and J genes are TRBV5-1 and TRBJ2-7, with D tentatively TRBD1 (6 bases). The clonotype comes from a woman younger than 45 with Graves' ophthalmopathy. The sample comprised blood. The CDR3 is CASSLVRGGAGSYEQYF. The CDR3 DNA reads TGCGCCAGCAGCTTGGTTCGAGGGGGAGCCGGCTCCTACGAGCAGTACTTC.